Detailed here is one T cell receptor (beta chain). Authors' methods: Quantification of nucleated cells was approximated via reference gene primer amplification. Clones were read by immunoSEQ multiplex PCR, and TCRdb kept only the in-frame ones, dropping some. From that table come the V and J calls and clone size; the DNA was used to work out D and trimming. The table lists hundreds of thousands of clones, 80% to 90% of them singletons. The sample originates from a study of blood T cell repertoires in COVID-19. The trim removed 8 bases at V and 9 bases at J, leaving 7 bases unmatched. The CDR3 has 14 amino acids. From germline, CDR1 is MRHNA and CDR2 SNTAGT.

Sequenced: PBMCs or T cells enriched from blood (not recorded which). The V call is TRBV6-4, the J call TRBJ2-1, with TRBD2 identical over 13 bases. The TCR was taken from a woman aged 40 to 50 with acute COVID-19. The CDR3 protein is CASSGTSGTGEQFF. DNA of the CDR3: TGTGCCAGCTCTGGGACTAGCGGGACGGGTGAGCAGTTCTTC.